The clone carrying this T cell receptor (beta chain) has at least ten counts. The antigen is not known. There are 14 residues in the CDR3. V was pared by 5 bases and J by 0 bases, with 7 bases between. The germline V gene has CDR1 SEHNR and CDR2 FQNEAQ (reference sequence). The entry originates in a study of T cell repertoires in cytomegalovirus infection. TCRdb reanalysed the reads using MiXCR and keeps one entry per CDR3 protein. The table lists more than 500,000 distinct CDR3 sequences, about 15% of them singletons. Study-wide results and limits: Identification of carriers of CMV plus the relevant HLA was performed using cumulative public TCR beta family frequency.

Input material: CD8+ T cells from PBMCs. The V gene is TRBV7-9, the J gene TRBJ2-2, with unresolved D. This TCR was recovered from a human donor in good health (CMV status not recorded). Some clones in this sample may be carry-over from other donors' samples. The CDR3 nucleotides are TGTGCCAGCAGCCCTGCCACGAACACCGGGGAGCTGTTTTTT. Translating gives CASSPATNTGELFF.